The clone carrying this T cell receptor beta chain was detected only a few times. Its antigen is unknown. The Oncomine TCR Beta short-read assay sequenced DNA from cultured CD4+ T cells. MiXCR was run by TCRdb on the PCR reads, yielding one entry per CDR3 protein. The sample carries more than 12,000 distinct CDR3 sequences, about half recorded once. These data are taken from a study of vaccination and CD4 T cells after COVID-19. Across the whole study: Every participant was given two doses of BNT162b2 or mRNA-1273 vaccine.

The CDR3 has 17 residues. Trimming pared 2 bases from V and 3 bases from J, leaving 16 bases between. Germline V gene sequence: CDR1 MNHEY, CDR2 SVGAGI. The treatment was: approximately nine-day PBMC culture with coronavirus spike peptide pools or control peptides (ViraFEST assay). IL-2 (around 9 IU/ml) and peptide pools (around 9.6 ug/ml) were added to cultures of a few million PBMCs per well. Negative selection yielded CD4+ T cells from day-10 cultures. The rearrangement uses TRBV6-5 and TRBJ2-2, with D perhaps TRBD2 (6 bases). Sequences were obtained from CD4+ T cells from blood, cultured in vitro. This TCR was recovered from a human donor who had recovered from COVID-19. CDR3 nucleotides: TGTGCCAGCAGTTACCGGACTACGATGACTGACACCGGGGAGCTGTTTTTT. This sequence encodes CASSYRTTMTDTGELFF.